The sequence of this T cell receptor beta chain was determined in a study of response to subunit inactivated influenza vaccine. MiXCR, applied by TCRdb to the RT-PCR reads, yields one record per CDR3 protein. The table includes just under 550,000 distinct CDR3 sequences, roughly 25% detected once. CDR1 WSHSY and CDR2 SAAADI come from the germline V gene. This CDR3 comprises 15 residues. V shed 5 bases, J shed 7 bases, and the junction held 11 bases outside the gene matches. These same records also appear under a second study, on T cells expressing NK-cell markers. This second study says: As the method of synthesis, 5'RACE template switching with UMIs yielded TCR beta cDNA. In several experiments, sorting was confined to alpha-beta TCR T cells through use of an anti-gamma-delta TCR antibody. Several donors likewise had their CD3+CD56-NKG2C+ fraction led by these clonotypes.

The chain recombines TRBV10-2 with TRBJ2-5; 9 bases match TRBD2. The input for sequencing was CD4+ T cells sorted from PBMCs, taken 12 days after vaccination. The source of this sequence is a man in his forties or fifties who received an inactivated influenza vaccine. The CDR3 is CASSQGLARLGTQYF. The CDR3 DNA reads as TGCGCCAGCAGTCAGGGACTAGCTAGGCTGGGGACCCAGTACTTC.